The 24 T cell receptor beta chains below were found in one sample sequenced in a study of blood T cell repertoires in COVID-19. Repertoires were generated with immunoSEQ multiplex PCR, while TCRdb's copy carries only in-frame clones and drops some. The repertoire holds some 150,000 clones, with 88% as singletons. The specimen was PBMCs or T cells enriched from blood (not recorded which). All receptors derive from a woman between 25 and 40 years old with acute COVID-19.

V is TRBV7-9 and J is TRBJ1-2; D possibly corresponds to TRBD1 (6 bases). Germline values: CDR1 SEHNR, CDR2 FQNEAQ (reference sequence). V dropped 5 bases and J dropped 6 bases, with 22 bases sitting between them. The length of the CDR3 is 16 residues. The CDR3 loop reads CASSLIGGGQRDGYTF. As DNA, the CDR3 is TGTGCCAGCAGCCTAATCGGCGGGGGGCAGAGAGATGGCTACACCTTC. The variable domain in full, with the rest retrieved from reference TRBV7-9 and TRBJ1-2, is DTGVSQNPRHKITKRGQNVTFRCDPISEHNRLYWYRQTLGQGPEFLTYFQNEAQLEKSRLLSDRFSAERPKGSFSTLEIQRTEQGDSAMYLCASSLIGGGQRDGYTFGSGTRLTVV.

This rearrangement joins TRBV28 to TRBJ2-1; TRBD2 matches 7 bases. The CDR3 loop spans 17 amino acids. J gave up 4 bases and V 3 bases, and 12 bases lay outside the gene matches. The germline V gene has CDR1 MDHEN and CDR2 SYDVKM. The CDR3 reads CASSFTIGGRIYNEQFF. The CDR3 DNA sequence: TGTGCCAGCAGTTTCACCATCGGCGGGAGAATATACAATGAGCAGTTCTTC. Variable domain in full (rest from reference TRBV28 and TRBJ2-1): DVKVTQSSRYLVKRTGEKVFLECVQDMDHENMFWYRQDPGLGLRLIYFSYDVKMKEKGDIPEGYSVSREKKERFSLILESASTNQTSMYLCASSFTIGGRIYNEQFFGPGTRLTVL.

This chain uses TRBV6-5 with TRBJ2-7, with a tentative D call TRBD2 (5 bases). Trimming left V 5 bases short and J 2 bases short, with 16 bases between. CDR1 is MNHEY, CDR2 SVGAGI, per germline. The CDR3 is made up of 15 amino acids. In DNA, the CDR3 is TGTGCCAGCAGTATTCTTGAGGGCCGGGCCTACGAGCAGTACTTC. This sequence encodes CASSILEGRAYEQYF.

The chain combines TRBV4-1 with TRBJ2-7, with 8 bases identical to TRBD1. CDR3 length: 15 residues. Trimming took 2 bases from V and 2 from J; bases not matched to a gene: 5. The germline CDR1 and CDR2 sequences are MGHRA and YSYEKL. The CDR3 sequence is CASSQIGTGPYEQYF. The CDR3 nucleotides are TGCGCCAGCAGCCAAATCGGGACAGGTCCCTACGAGCAGTACTTC.

V usage is TRBV6-6 and J usage is TRBJ1-3, with D hard to call. There are 13 residues in the CDR3. CDR1 and CDR2 from the germline V gene are MNHNY and SVGAGI (reference sequence). V lost 5 bases to trimming and J lost 0 bases, with 5 bases between them. DNA for the CDR3: TGTGCCAGCAGTGAGATCTCTGGAAACACCATATATTTT. This sequence encodes CASSEISGNTIYF.

The V call is TRBV28, the J call TRBJ1-5; no clear D. V gave up 6 bases and J gave up 7 bases, with 19 bases separating them. The CDR3 covers 15 residues. Per germline, CDR1 MDHEN and CDR2 SYDVKM. CDR3 DNA sequence: TGTGCCAGCAGCTCAAAAAGACTGAGAGGCCAGCCCCAGCATTTT. Protein product: CASSSKRLRGQPQHF. The complete variable domain, with remaining parts taken from reference TRBV28 and TRBJ1-5, reads DVKVTQSSRYLVKRTGEKVFLECVQDMDHENMFWYRQDPGLGLRLIYFSYDVKMKEKGDIPEGYSVSREKKERFSLILESASTNQTSMYLCASSSKRLRGQPQHFGDGTRLSIL.

The gene calls are TRBV29-1 and TRBJ2-3; 7 bases agree with TRBD2. The CDR3 is 15 residues long. Trimming took 4 bases from V and 5 from J; bases not matched to a gene: 12. The germline gives CDR1 SQVTM, CDR2 ANQGSEA. In DNA, the CDR3 is TGCAGCGTTGGGGGAGGGGAATGGGTCGTAGATACGCAGTATTTT. Its protein product is CSVGGGEWVVDTQYF.

This chain connects TRBV19 to TRBJ1-2; D is possibly TRBD1 (6 bases). The CDR3 sequence is 14 residues long. Looked up from germline, CDR1 is LNHDA and CDR2 is SQIVND (reference sequence). Trimming took 6 bases from V and 3 from J, leaving 14 bases between them. CDR3 loop: CASSQQGSDYGYTF. Written as DNA, the CDR3 is TGTGCCAGTAGCCAACAGGGATCAGACTATGGCTACACCTTC.

This chain connects TRBV15 to TRBJ2-5; 7 nucleotides agree with TRBD1. Germline V CDR1 and CDR2: LNHNV, YYDKDF (reference sequence). Unmatched junction bases numbered 13, after V lost 2 bases and J lost 10 bases. The CDR3 consists of 15 residues. The CDR3 DNA follows: TGTGCCACCAGCAGAAGACAGGGCCAGACGGGTGACCAGTACTTC. Translated, it gives CATSRRQGQTGDQYF.

About this clone: Since the CDR3 does not end with the conserved phenylalanine or tryptophan, this likely comes from a read error. It is unclear where the CDR3 begins or ends on the DNA, so no DNA is shown, and the CDR3 is as TCRdb lists it. V gene TRBV6-4 combines with J gene TRBJ1-2; the DNA was not compared with TRBD1, the D call given in the table. The CDR3 region is 10 residues in length, termini included. Germline-derived CDR1 and CDR2 are MRHNA and SNTAGT. CDR3: CASRKDRGFL.

This clone was counted between two and nine times. The gene calls are TRBV19 and TRBJ2-2, with TRBD2 matching 10 bases. The trim removed 10 bases at V and 7 bases at J, leaving 6 bases unmatched. The CDR3 is 13 amino acids. CDR1 and CDR2 (germline): LNHDA, SQIVND (reference sequence). DNA of the CDR3: TGTGCCATACAGCGGGAGGGGGACGGGGAGCTGTTTTTT. Translation gives CAIQREGDGELFF.

The chain recombines TRBV4-3 with TRBJ2-5; the D is unclear. Germline values: CDR1 LGHNA, CDR2 YSLEER. This CDR3 spans 13 amino acids. V gave up 2 bases and J gave up 1 base, with 5 bases separating them. The CDR3 DNA reads as TGCGCCAGCAGCCAAAGAGGCCAAGAGACCCAGTACTTC. Amino acid sequence: CASSQRGQETQYF.

As DNA, the CDR3 is TGTGCCAGCTCACTTCAACAGGGGCGGAACACTGAAGCTTTCTTT. Amino acids: CASSLQQGRNTEAFF. The V call is TRBV18, the J call TRBJ1-1; 7 bases map to TRBD1. Trimming took 4 bases from V and 1 from J; bases not matched to a gene: 6. Germline CDR1 reads KGHSH; CDR2 reads LQKENI. The CDR3 has 15 amino acids.

The chain uses TRBV27 and TRBJ1-6, with 7 nucleotides matching TRBD1. The CDR3 length is 16 residues. Germline lookup yields CDR1 MNHEY and CDR2 SMNVEV (reference sequence). V shed 5 bases and J 9 bases; nucleotides not matched to a gene: 13. The CDR3 DNA reads TGTGCCAGCAGTCTCATACCTCAGGGGGTAGGTTCACCCCTCCACTTT. This translates into CASSLIPQGVGSPLHF.

The gene calls are TRBV28 and TRBJ1-5; a weak D match, TRBD1 (5 bases). Germline CDR1 is MDHEN and CDR2 is SYDVKM. This CDR3 region has 16 residues. V lost 6 bases and J lost 6, with 21 bases in between. The CDR3 DNA sequence: TGTGCCAGCAGCTCCCCCGGCAGCGGGGCGGGTCAGCCCCAGCATTTT. Encoded protein: CASSSPGSGAGQPQHF. Using reference TRBV28 and TRBJ1-5 for the parts outside the CDR3, the full variable domain is DVKVTQSSRYLVKRTGEKVFLECVQDMDHENMFWYRQDPGLGLRLIYFSYDVKMKEKGDIPEGYSVSREKKERFSLILESASTNQTSMYLCASSSPGSGAGQPQHFGDGTRLSIL.

This clone was detected a few times. The rearrangement links TRBV4-2 to TRBJ1-1, with 7 bases matching TRBD1. There are 16 residues in the CDR3. V was pared by 2 bases and J by 7 bases, with 13 bases of the junction left unmatched. The germline gives CDR1 LGHNA, CDR2 YNFKEQ. In DNA form, the CDR3 reads TGTGCCAGCAGCCAACGACAGGGCTACGACTGGGATGAAGCTTTCTTT. Translating gives CASSQRQGYDWDEAFF.

V is TRBV9 and J is TRBJ2-3; 9 bases match TRBD2. CDR1 is SGDLS, CDR2 YYNGEE, per germline. This CDR3 has 15 amino acids. J gave up 0 bases and V 3 bases, and 2 bases lay outside the gene matches. Here the CDR3 reads CASSELAGSTDTQYF. CDR3 DNA sequence: TGTGCCAGCAGCGAACTAGCGGGCAGCACAGATACGCAGTATTTT.

The chain's CDR3 is CASSYAGIQDGYTF. The CDR3, as DNA: TGTGCCAGCAGTTACGCGGGGATCCAGGATGGCTACACCTTC. The chain recombines TRBV6-2 or TRBV6-3 with TRBJ1-2; D is uncertain. The CDR3 has 14 amino acids. The germline V gene encodes CDR1 MNHEY and CDR2 SVGEGT. V lost 2 bases, J lost 6 bases, and 13 bases lay in between.

The chain uses TRBV7-6 and TRBJ2-2, with 7 bases aligning to TRBD1. The CDR3 consists of 16 residues. CDR1 and CDR2 (germline): SGHVS, FNYEAQ. The V gene end was trimmed by 1 base and the J gene end by 2 bases; junction bases not matched to a gene: 4. CDR3 region: CASSLETGSNTGELFF. The CDR3 region has the DNA TGTGCCAGCAGCTTAGAGACAGGGTCCAACACCGGGGAGCTGTTTTTT.

The chain couples TRBV2 to TRBJ1-3, with 7 bases fitting TRBD1. The CDR3 runs 13 residues. Trimming took 6 bases from V and 9 from J; bases not matched to a gene: 8. From germline, CDR1 is SNHLY and CDR2 FYNNEI. The CDR3 region has the DNA TGTGCCAGCAGCGTACAGGGGTCGAGCACCATATATTTT. Its protein product is CASSVQGSSTIYF. The full variable domain, completed using reference TRBV2 and TRBJ1-3, is EPEVTQTPSHQVTQMGQEVILRCVPISNHLYFYWYRQILGQKVEFLVSFYNNEISEKSEIFDDQFSVERPDGSNFTLKIRSTKLEDSAMYFCASSVQGSSTIYFGEGSWLTVV.

The J gene is TRBJ1-4, the V gene TRBV28, with a weak D call TRBD1 (5 bases). There are 15 residues in the CDR3. Per germline, CDR1 MDHEN and CDR2 SYDVKM. The V gene lost 10 bases and the J gene lost 0 bases, with 15 bases spanning the gap. CDR3 sequence (DNA): TGTGCCACAACTGCTTGGGGGGCAACTAATGAAAAACTGTTTTTT. Its translation: CATTAWGATNEKLFF.

This chain links TRBV27 with TRBJ1-5; TRBD1 is a possible D gene (5 bases). The CDR3 consists of 14 residues. Germline lookup yields CDR1 MNHEY and CDR2 SMNVEV (reference sequence). V lost 5 bases and J 0 bases, leaving 8 bases between the germline ends. CDR3 sequence: CASSTTDSNQPQHF. In DNA, the CDR3 is TGTGCCAGCAGTACGACAGATAGCAATCAGCCCCAGCATTTT.

The chain combines TRBV9 with TRBJ2-7; the D is unclear. The CDR3 covers 16 residues. CDR1 and CDR2 (germline): SGDLS, YYNGEE. The V and J ends lost 0 bases and 3 bases respectively, with 16 bases between them. CDR3 DNA sequence: TGTGCCAGCAGCGTAGAGGCCAGAACAGAGCACTACGAGCAGTACTTC. It specifies CASSVEARTEHYEQYF.

Worth noting for this clone: One base away lies a much larger clone, so this may be a sequencing read error. Other DNA sequences in this specimen translate into the identical CDR3. The chain carries TRBV7-9 and TRBJ2-1; D uncertain. Per germline, CDR1 SEHNR and CDR2 FQNEAQ (reference sequence). This CDR3 is 12 amino acids long. Trimming shortened V by 3 bases and J by 4 bases, and 4 bases separated the two germline ends. This CDR3 is CASSFPYNEQFF. The CDR3 DNA follows: TGTGCCAGCAGCTTCCCATACAATGAGCAGTTCTTC.